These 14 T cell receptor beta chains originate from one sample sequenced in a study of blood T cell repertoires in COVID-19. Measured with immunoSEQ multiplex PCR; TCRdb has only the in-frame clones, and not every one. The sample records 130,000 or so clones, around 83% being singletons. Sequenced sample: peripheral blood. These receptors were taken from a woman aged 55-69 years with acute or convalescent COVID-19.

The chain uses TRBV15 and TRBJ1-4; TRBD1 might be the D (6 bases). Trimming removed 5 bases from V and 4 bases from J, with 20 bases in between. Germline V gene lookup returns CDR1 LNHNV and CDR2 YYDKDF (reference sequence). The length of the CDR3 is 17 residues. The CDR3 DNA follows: TGTGCCACCAGCCCCGGACAGCAAACCCCTTATAATGAAAAACTGTTTTTT. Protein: CATSPGQQTPYNEKLFF.

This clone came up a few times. CDR3 sequence: CASSLPQGANYGYTF. CDR3 DNA: TGTGCCAGCAGCTTGCCACAGGGGGCGAACTATGGCTACACCTTC. This chain uses TRBV5-6 with TRBJ1-2, with TRBD1 matching over 9 bases. After removal of 1 base from V and 2 bases from J, the junction contained 3 bases not matched to a gene. CDR1 is SGHDT and CDR2 is YYEEEE in the germline V gene. The CDR3 length is 15 residues.

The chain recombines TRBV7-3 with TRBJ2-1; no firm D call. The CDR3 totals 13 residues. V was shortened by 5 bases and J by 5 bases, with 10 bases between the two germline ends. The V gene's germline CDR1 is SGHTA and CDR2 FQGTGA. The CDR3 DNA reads TGTGCCAGCAGCACCTCCTACGACAATGAGCAGTTCTTC. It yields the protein CASSTSYDNEQFF.

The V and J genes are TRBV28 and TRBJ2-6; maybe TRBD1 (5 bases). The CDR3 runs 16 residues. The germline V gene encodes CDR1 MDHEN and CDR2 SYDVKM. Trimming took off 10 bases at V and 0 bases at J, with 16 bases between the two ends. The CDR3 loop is CATQTVKASGANVLTF. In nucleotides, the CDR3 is TGTGCCACCCAGACAGTCAAAGCCTCTGGGGCCAACGTCCTGACTTTC.

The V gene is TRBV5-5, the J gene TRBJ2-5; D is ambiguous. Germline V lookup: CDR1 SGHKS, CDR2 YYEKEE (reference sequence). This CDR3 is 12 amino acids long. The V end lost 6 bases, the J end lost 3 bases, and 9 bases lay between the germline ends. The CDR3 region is CASTDTEETQYF. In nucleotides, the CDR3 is TGTGCCAGCACCGACACTGAAGAGACCCAGTACTTC.

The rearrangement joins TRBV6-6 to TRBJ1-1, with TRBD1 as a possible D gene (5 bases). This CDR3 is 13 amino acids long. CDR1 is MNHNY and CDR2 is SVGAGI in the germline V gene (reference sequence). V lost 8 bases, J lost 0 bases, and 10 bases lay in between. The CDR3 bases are TGTGCCAGCCCTAGGGGCCTGAACACTGAAGCTTTCTTT. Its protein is CASPRGLNTEAFF.

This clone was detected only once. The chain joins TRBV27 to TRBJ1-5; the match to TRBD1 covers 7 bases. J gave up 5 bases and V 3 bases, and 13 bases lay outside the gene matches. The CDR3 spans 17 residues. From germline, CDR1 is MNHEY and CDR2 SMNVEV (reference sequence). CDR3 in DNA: TGTGCCAGCAGTTTCCGCCGACAGGGCGGGCCGGATCAGCCCCAGCATTTT. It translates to CASSFRRQGGPDQPQHF.

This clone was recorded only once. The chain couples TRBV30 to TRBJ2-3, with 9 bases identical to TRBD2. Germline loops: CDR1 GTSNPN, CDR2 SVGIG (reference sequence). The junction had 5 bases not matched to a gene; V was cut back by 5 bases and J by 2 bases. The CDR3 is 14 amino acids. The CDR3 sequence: CAWLAGTFTDTQYF. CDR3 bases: TGTGCCTGGCTAGCGGGGACGTTCACAGATACGCAGTATTTT.

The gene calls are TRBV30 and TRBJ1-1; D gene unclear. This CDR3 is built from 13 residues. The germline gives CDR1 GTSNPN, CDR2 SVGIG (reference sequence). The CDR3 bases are TGTGGCTCCCGTGGGTCGGGGTTTACTGAAGCTTTCTTT. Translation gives CGSRGSGFTEAFF.

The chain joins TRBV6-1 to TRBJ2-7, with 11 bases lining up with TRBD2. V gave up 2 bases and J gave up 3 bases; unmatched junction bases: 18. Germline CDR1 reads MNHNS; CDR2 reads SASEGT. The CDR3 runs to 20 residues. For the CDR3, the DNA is TGTGCCAGCAGTGAAAGGCTAGCGGGGGGTATAGCTCTACCCCACTACGAGCAGTACTTC. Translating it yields CASSERLAGGIALPHYEQYF.

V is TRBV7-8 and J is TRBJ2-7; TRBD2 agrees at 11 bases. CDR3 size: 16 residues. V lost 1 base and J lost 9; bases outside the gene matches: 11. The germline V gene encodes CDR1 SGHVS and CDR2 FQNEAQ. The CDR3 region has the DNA TGTGCCAGCAGCTTAGTGGCTAGCGGGGGGTTTAGCGCGCAGTACTTC. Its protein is CASSLVASGGFSAQYF.

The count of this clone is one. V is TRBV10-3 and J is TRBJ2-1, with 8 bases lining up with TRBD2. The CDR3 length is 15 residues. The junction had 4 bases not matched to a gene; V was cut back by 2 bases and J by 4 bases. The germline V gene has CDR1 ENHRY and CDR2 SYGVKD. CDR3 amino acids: CAISELGTSYNEQFF. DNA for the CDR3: TGTGCCATCAGTGAGCTGGGGACTAGTTACAATGAGCAGTTCTTC.

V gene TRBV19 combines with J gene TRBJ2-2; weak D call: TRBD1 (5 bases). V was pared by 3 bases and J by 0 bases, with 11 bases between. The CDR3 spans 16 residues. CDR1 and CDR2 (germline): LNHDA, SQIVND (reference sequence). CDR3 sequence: CASSMGRIANTGELFF. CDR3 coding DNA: TGTGCCAGTAGTATGGGGCGGATCGCGAACACCGGGGAGCTGTTTTTT.

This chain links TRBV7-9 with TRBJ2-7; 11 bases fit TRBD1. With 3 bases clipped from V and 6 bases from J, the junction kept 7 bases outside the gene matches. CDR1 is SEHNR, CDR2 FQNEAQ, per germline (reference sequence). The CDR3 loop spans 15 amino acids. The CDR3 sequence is CASSFSGQGASEQYF. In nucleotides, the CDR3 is TGTGCCAGCAGCTTCAGCGGACAGGGGGCATCCGAGCAGTACTTC.